Here is one T cell receptor (beta chain) with its context. CDR3 length: 15 amino acids. V gave up 1 base and J gave up 2 bases; unmatched junction bases: 5. The germline gives CDR1 SGHAT, CDR2 FQNNGV. The PCR ran on 60 Vbeta and 13 Jbeta primers. Some clones are missing from TCRdb's copy, which holds only in-frame ones; the method was immunoSEQ multiplex PCR. The table includes around 120,000 clones, roughly a tenth detected once. This specimen belongs to a study of cytomegalovirus exposure and HLA in healthy donors. The sample comprised PBMCs. The TCR sequence derives from a man aged 30 to 45 in good health and CMV-seronegative. The V and J genes are TRBV11-2 and TRBJ2-7, with TRBD1 matching over 7 bases. The CDR3 DNA sequence: TGTGCCAGCAGCTTAGTGGGGACAGAAGCCTACGAGCAGTACTTC. It codes for CASSLVGTEAYEQYF.